This T cell receptor (beta chain) was profiled in a study of blood T cell repertoires in COVID-19. Across the study: Collection of acute and convalescent COVID-19 samples took place in the United States, Italy and Spain. Sources were T cells, B-cell-depleted T cells, or PBMCs; the material itself was cDNA or gDNA.

The protocol was immunoSEQ multiplex PCR, while the TCRdb copy is restricted to in-frame clones and leaves out a portion. The sample records around 77,000 clones, about 91% being singletons. The CDR3 has 14 amino acids. V is TRBV21-1 and J is TRBJ2-7; TRBD2 reflects the table's D call only, with no check against the DNA. TRBV21-1 has pseudogene status. The specimen sequenced was peripheral blood. This sequence originates from a woman in her sixties with active COVID-19. The CDR3 loop reads CASIQDCHSYEQYF. CDR3 nucleotide sequence: TGTGCCAGCATCCAGGACTGTCACTCCTACGAGCAGTACTTC.